In this sample, the clone carrying this TCR beta chain turned up many times. Time point reported: blood at routine non-recurrence follow-up after resection. Unsorted whole RNA samples from tumor, nontumor lung or frozen PBMC were sequenced. A unique molecular identifier was carried by every single TCR cDNA molecule. TCRdb reanalysed the 5' RACE reads using MiXCR and keeps one entry per CDR3 protein. The data show approximately 50,000 distinct CDR3 sequences, with around 6.7% seen just once and roughly 35% held by the top ten. V gave up 10 bases and J gave up 8 bases; unmatched junction bases: 10. The CDR3 covers 13 residues. CDR1 is WSHSY, CDR2 SAAADI, per germline. The data were obtained in a study of spatial heterogeneity in lung cancer. Across the whole study: Available follow-up PBMC samples were sequenced, at a median of around two years post-resection. Detected sequences consistently included more beta-chain ones than alpha-chain ones.

Sequencing used PBMCs, obtained at follow-up. The TCR comes from a female donor with early-stage non-small cell lung cancer. The chain uses TRBV10-2 and TRBJ1-5; 8 bases map to TRBD1. In DNA, the CDR3 is TGCGCCACCGCGGACAGGGTAGTTGAGCCCCAGCATTTT. As protein: CATADRVVEPQHF.